These T cell receptor beta chains were read from a single sample in a study of CD8 T cells in ankylosing spondylitis. TCRdb redid the calling of the 5' RACE reads with MiXCR, one entry per CDR3 protein. Seen here are some 130,000 distinct CDR3 sequences, just under 7.5% observed once, and the top ten hold roughly 12%. The sample was blood, either unsorted or a sorted T cell fraction (not recorded which). Receptors were obtained from a female donor with ankylosing spondylitis or in good health (not recorded which). CDR3s include the opening cysteine and the closing phenylalanine or tryptophan. The order of the fields is clone size, J gene, V gene, D gene, CDR3 length, CDR3 protein, CDR3 DNA. D genes are given only for firm matches. Part of the rows lack a size; the others show once, few, many or a class for expanded clones.

abundance: many; j_gene: TRBJ2-7; v_gene: TRBV6-5; d_gene: -; len: 15; CDR3aa: CASSYPRRGAYEQYF; CDR3nt: TGTGCCAGCAGTTACCCGAGACGGGGAGCCTACGAGCAGTACTTC
abundance: many; j_gene: TRBJ2-2; v_gene: TRBV7-9; d_gene: -; len: 12; CDR3aa: CASSPAAGELFF; CDR3nt: TGTGCCAGCAGCCCCGCGGCCGGGGAGCTGTTTTTT
abundance: many; j_gene: TRBJ1-1; v_gene: TRBV12-3/TRBV12-4; d_gene: -; len: 14; CDR3aa: CATTPAAMNTEAFF; CDR3nt: TGTGCCACCACCCCAGCGGCCATGAACACTGAAGCTTTCTTT
abundance: -; j_gene: TRBJ1-5; v_gene: TRBV6-5; d_gene: -; len: 14; CDR3aa: CASSYAGASQPQHF; CDR3nt: TGTGCCAGCAGTTACGCAGGGGCGAGTCAGCCCCAGCATTTT
abundance: many; j_gene: TRBJ2-3; v_gene: TRBV5-1; d_gene: -; len: 14; CDR3aa: CASSLIGLTDTQYF; CDR3nt: TGCGCCAGCAGCTTGATTGGACTCACAGATACGCAGTATTTT
abundance: few; j_gene: TRBJ1-6; v_gene: TRBV2; d_gene: -; len: 18; CDR3aa: CAFSLNSGSGVGNSPLHF; CDR3nt: TGTGCCTTCAGTTTAAATTCTGGATCGGGGGTCGGTAATTCACCCCTCCACTTT
abundance: many; j_gene: TRBJ1-6; v_gene: TRBV20-1; d_gene: TRBD1; len: 15; CDR3aa: CSANPGTAFGSPLHF; CDR3nt: TGCAGTGCTAACCCCGGGACAGCATTTGGGTCACCCCTCCACTTT
abundance: many; j_gene: TRBJ2-1; v_gene: TRBV12-3/TRBV12-4; d_gene: -; len: 12; CDR3aa: CASSLSGNEQFF; CDR3nt: TGTGCCAGCAGTTTAAGCGGCAATGAGCAGTTCTTC
abundance: many; j_gene: TRBJ1-1; v_gene: TRBV12-3/TRBV12-4; d_gene: -; len: 15; CDR3aa: CASSPSGRSNTEAFF; CDR3nt: TGTGCCAGCAGCCCCTCTGGCAGATCGAACACTGAAGCTTTCTTT
abundance: many; j_gene: TRBJ1-6; v_gene: TRBV5-1; d_gene: TRBD1; len: 15; CDR3aa: CASSLDTGGDSPLHF; CDR3nt: TGCGCCAGCAGCTTGGATACAGGGGGGGATTCACCCCTCCACTTT
abundance: -; j_gene: TRBJ2-6; v_gene: TRBV18; d_gene: -; len: 15; CDR3aa: CASSPTDQGANVLTF; CDR3nt: TGTGCCAGCTCACCAACGGATCAGGGGGCCAACGTCCTGACTTTC
abundance: many; j_gene: TRBJ2-2; v_gene: TRBV4-2; d_gene: -; len: 16; CDR3aa: CASSQEASGGTGELFF; CDR3nt: TGTGCCAGCAGCCAAGAGGCCTCTGGGGGCACCGGGGAGCTGTTTTTT
abundance: few; j_gene: TRBJ2-1; v_gene: TRBV5-1; d_gene: TRBD2; len: 15; CDR3aa: CASSLVSSGYNEQFF; CDR3nt: TGCGCCAGCAGCTTGGTTTCTAGCGGCTACAATGAGCAGTTCTTC
abundance: many; j_gene: TRBJ1-4; v_gene: TRBV6-1; d_gene: -; len: 14; CDR3aa: CASRAATPNEKLFF; CDR3nt: TGTGCCAGCAGGGCGGCCACTCCTAATGAAAAACTGTTTTTT
abundance: many; j_gene: TRBJ1-1; v_gene: TRBV20-1; d_gene: -; len: 17; CDR3aa: CSAREPRGGVGHTEAFF; CDR3nt: TGCAGTGCTAGAGAACCCCGGGGAGGGGTAGGGCACACTGAAGCTTTCTTT
abundance: -; j_gene: TRBJ2-5; v_gene: TRBV7-9; d_gene: -; len: 16; CDR3aa: CASSSRRWRAEETQYF; CDR3nt: TGTGCCAGCAGCTCGCGTCGGTGGAGGGCAGAAGAGACCCAGTACTTC
abundance: -; j_gene: TRBJ2-1; v_gene: TRBV7-3; d_gene: -; len: 17; CDR3aa: CASSLRRRTQTYNEQFF; CDR3nt: TGTGCCAGCAGCTTACGTCGCAGAACCCAAACCTACAATGAGCAGTTCTTC
abundance: -; j_gene: TRBJ2-5; v_gene: TRBV23-1; d_gene: -; len: 16; CDR3aa: CASSQSIVRVRETQYF; CDR3nt: TGCGCCAGCAGTCAATCGATTGTCCGGGTTCGGGAGACCCAGTACTTC
abundance: many; j_gene: TRBJ2-1; v_gene: TRBV11-3; d_gene: TRBD2; len: 13; CDR3aa: CASSLGGGEEQFF; CDR3nt: TGTGCCAGCAGCTTAGGTGGGGGGGAAGAGCAGTTCTTC
abundance: many; j_gene: TRBJ2-7; v_gene: TRBV13; d_gene: -; len: 22; CDR3aa: CASSPLGRKSETKGDPSYEQYF; CDR3nt: TGTGCCAGCAGCCCCCTTGGTAGGAAAAGTGAGACAAAAGGGGATCCGAGCTACGAGCAGTACTTC
abundance: many; j_gene: TRBJ2-5; v_gene: TRBV9; d_gene: TRBD2; len: 16; CDR3aa: CASSVAKLAGVETQYF; CDR3nt: TGTGCCAGCAGCGTAGCTAAACTAGCGGGCGTGGAGACCCAGTACTTC
abundance: many; j_gene: TRBJ1-5; v_gene: TRBV28; d_gene: TRBD1; len: 19; CDR3aa: CASRKDNFWGTDGNQPQHF; CDR3nt: TGTGCCAGCAGGAAGGATAATTTTTGGGGGACAGACGGCAATCAGCCCCAGCATTTT
abundance: few; j_gene: TRBJ1-2; v_gene: TRBV11-2; d_gene: TRBD1; len: 16; CDR3aa: CASSSYRDRGVYGYTF; CDR3nt: TGTGCCAGCAGCTCATACCGGGACAGGGGAGTCTATGGCTACACCTTC
abundance: many; j_gene: TRBJ2-3; v_gene: TRBV24-1; d_gene: -; len: 15; CDR3aa: CATSDLTGPDDTQYF; CDR3nt: TGTGCCACCAGTGACTTGACAGGCCCCGATGATACGCAGTATTTT
abundance: many; j_gene: TRBJ1-1; v_gene: TRBV6-1; d_gene: -; len: 15; CDR3aa: CASNRVALGNTEAFF; CDR3nt: TGTGCCAGCAACAGAGTGGCCCTCGGGAACACTGAAGCTTTCTTT
abundance: many; j_gene: TRBJ2-3; v_gene: TRBV29-1; d_gene: -; len: 13; CDR3aa: CSVSGGSRDTQYF; CDR3nt: TGCAGCGTTAGTGGGGGCTCTCGAGATACGCAGTATTTT
abundance: many; j_gene: TRBJ2-5; v_gene: TRBV13; d_gene: -; len: 12; CDR3aa: CASSLDQETQYF; CDR3nt: TGTGCCAGCAGCTTAGACCAAGAGACCCAGTACTTC
abundance: many; j_gene: TRBJ1-1; v_gene: TRBV3-1; d_gene: -; len: 13; CDR3aa: CASYPLGGTEAFF; CDR3nt: TGTGCCAGCTACCCGCTCGGGGGCACTGAAGCTTTCTTT
abundance: many; j_gene: TRBJ1-5; v_gene: TRBV7-9; d_gene: TRBD1; len: 14; CDR3aa: CASSSGQGGQPQHF; CDR3nt: TGTGCCAGCAGCTCAGGACAGGGGGGGCAGCCCCAGCATTTT
abundance: many; j_gene: TRBJ1-4; v_gene: TRBV2; d_gene: TRBD1; len: 16; CDR3aa: CACEEGQGATNEKLFF; CDR3nt: TGTGCCTGCGAAGAGGGACAGGGGGCAACTAATGAAAAACTGTTTTTT
abundance: many; j_gene: TRBJ1-5; v_gene: TRBV6-5; d_gene: -; len: 13; CDR3aa: CASSYVRDQPQHF; CDR3nt: TGTGCCAGCAGTTACGTGAGGGATCAGCCCCAGCATTTT
abundance: many; j_gene: TRBJ2-5; v_gene: TRBV5-1; d_gene: -; len: 12; CDR3aa: CASSLLGETQYF; CDR3nt: TGCGCCAGCAGCCTACTGGGGGAGACCCAGTACTTC
abundance: many; j_gene: TRBJ2-3; v_gene: TRBV9; d_gene: -; len: 14; CDR3aa: CASSTDRRTDTQYF; CDR3nt: TGTGCCAGCAGCACCGACAGAAGGACAGATACGCAGTATTTT
abundance: few; j_gene: TRBJ2-1; v_gene: TRBV11-3; d_gene: -; len: 15; CDR3aa: CASSRDGDSYDEQFF; CDR3nt: TGTGCCAGCAGCCGGGACGGAGACTCCTACGATGAGCAGTTCTTC
abundance: many; j_gene: TRBJ2-1; v_gene: TRBV6-5; d_gene: -; len: 16; CDR3aa: CASSYSGGDSYNEQFF; CDR3nt: TGTGCCAGCAGTTACTCCGGCGGGGACTCCTACAATGAGCAGTTCTTC
abundance: many; j_gene: TRBJ1-6; v_gene: TRBV11-1; d_gene: -; len: 19; CDR3aa: CASSFRGTRPTGDNSPLHF; CDR3nt: TGTGCCAGCAGCTTCCGGGGGACACGACCCACAGGAGATAATTCACCCCTCCACTTT
abundance: many; j_gene: TRBJ2-1; v_gene: TRBV5-1; d_gene: -; len: 15; CDR3aa: CASSFQGRSVDEQFF; CDR3nt: TGCGCCAGCAGCTTCCAGGGGAGGTCGGTGGATGAGCAGTTCTTC
abundance: few; j_gene: TRBJ2-7; v_gene: TRBV12-3/TRBV12-4; d_gene: -; len: 14; CDR3aa: CASSEGGIPYEQYF; CDR3nt: TGTGCCAGCAGCGAAGGGGGAATCCCCTACGAGCAGTACTTC
abundance: few; j_gene: TRBJ1-2; v_gene: TRBV18; d_gene: TRBD1; len: 14; CDR3aa: CASSPPEDRGVYTF; CDR3nt: TGTGCCAGCTCACCACCGGAGGACAGGGGTGTCTACACCTTC
abundance: many; j_gene: TRBJ2-3; v_gene: TRBV19; d_gene: -; len: 14; CDR3aa: CASSINQKGDTQYF; CDR3nt: TGTGCCAGTAGTATTAACCAAAAGGGAGATACGCAGTATTTT
abundance: many; j_gene: TRBJ2-7; v_gene: TRBV2; d_gene: -; len: 13; CDR3aa: CASRTGLYYEQYF; CDR3nt: TGTGCCAGTCGAACAGGCCTCTACTACGAGCAGTACTTC
abundance: many; j_gene: TRBJ2-7; v_gene: TRBV6-5; d_gene: TRBD1; len: 12; CDR3aa: CASKTGGREQYF; CDR3nt: TGTGCCAGCAAAACAGGGGGCAGGGAGCAGTACTTC
abundance: many; j_gene: TRBJ2-7; v_gene: TRBV20-1; d_gene: -; len: 13; CDR3aa: CSARVVTAGEQYF; CDR3nt: TGCAGTGCTAGAGTGGTAACGGCAGGCGAGCAGTACTTC
abundance: many; j_gene: TRBJ1-1; v_gene: TRBV20-1; d_gene: -; len: 17; CDR3aa: CSARDSVEGSFNTEAFF; CDR3nt: TGCAGTGCTAGAGATAGTGTTGAGGGGTCCTTTAACACTGAAGCTTTCTTT
abundance: many; j_gene: TRBJ1-6; v_gene: TRBV29-1; d_gene: -; len: 14; CDR3aa: CSVQSGRRGSPLHF; CDR3nt: TGCAGCGTACAATCAGGACGTCGGGGTTCACCCCTCCACTTT